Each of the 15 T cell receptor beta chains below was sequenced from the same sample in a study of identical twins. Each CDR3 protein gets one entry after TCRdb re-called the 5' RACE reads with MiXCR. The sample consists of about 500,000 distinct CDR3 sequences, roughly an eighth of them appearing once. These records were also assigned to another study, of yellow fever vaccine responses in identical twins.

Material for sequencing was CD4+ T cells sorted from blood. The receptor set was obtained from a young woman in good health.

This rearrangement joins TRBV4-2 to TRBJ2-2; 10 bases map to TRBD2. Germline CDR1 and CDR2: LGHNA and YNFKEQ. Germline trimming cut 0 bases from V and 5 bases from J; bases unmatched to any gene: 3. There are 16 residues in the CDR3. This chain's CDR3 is CASSQDGLAATGELFF. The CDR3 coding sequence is TGTGCCAGCAGCCAAGATGGACTAGCGGCTACCGGGGAGCTGTTTTTT.

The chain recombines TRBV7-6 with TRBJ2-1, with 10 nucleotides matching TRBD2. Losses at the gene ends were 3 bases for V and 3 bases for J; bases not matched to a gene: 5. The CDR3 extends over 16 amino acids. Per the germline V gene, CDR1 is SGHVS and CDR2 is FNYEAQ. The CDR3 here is CASSFRSGGNYNEQFF. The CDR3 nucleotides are TGTGCCAGCAGCTTCCGTAGCGGGGGGAACTACAATGAGCAGTTCTTC.

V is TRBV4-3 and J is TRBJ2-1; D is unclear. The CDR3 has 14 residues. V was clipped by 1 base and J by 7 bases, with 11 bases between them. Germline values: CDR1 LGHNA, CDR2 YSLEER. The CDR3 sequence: CASSQGNSQNEQFF. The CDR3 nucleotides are TGCGCCAGCAGCCAAGGTAATAGCCAGAATGAGCAGTTCTTC.

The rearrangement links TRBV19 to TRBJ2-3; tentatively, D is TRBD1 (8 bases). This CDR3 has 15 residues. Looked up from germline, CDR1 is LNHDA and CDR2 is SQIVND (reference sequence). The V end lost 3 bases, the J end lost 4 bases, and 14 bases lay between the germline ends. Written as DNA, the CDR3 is TGTGCCAGTAGTATTACAGGGGGGGCCGCAGATACGCAGTATTTT. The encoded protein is CASSITGGAADTQYF.

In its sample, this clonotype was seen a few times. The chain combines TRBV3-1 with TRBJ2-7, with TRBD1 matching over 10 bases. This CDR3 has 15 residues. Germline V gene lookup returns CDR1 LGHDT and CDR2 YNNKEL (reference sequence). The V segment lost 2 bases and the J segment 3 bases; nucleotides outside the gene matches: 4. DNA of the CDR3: TGTGCCAGCAGCCAACTTCGGACAGGGGGCTACGAGCAGTACTTC. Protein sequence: CASSQLRTGGYEQYF.

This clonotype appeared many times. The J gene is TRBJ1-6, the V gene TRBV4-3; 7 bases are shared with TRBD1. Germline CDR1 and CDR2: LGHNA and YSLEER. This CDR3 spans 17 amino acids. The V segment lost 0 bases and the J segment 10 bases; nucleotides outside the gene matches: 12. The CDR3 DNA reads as TGCGCCAGCAGCCAAGATCCCTACGACAGGGCAAGATCACCCCTCCACTTT. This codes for CASSQDPYDRARSPLHF.

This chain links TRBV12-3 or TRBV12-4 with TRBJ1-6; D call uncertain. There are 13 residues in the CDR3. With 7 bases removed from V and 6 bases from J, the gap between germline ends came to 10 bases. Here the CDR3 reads CASKLGPNSPLHF. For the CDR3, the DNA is TGTGCCAGCAAATTGGGCCCTAATTCACCCCTCCACTTT.

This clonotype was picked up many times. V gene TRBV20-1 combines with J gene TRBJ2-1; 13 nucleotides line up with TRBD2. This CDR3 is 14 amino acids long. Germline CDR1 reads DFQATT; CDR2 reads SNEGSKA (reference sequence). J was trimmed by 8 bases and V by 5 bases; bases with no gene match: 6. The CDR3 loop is CSAPRLAGGYEQFF. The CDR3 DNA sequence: TGCAGTGCTCCGCGACTAGCGGGAGGCTATGAGCAGTTCTTC.

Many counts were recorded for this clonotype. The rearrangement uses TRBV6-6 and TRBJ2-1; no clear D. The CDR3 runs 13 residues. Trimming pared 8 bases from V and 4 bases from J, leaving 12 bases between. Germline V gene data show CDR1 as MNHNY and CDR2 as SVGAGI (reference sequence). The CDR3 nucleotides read TGTGCCAGCCGGCCAGGCGATTACAATGAGCAGTTCTTC. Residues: CASRPGDYNEQFF.

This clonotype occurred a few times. In DNA form, the CDR3 reads TGTGCCAGCAGCCGGACCGGGACAGGGACACAAGAGCAGTTCTTC. This codes for CASSRTGTGTQEQFF. J is TRBJ2-1 and V is TRBV3-1; 9 positions agree with TRBD1. The CDR3 consists of 15 residues. The V gene's germline CDR1 is LGHDT and CDR2 YNNKEL (reference sequence). V lost 4 bases, J lost 10 bases, and 11 bases stayed unmatched.

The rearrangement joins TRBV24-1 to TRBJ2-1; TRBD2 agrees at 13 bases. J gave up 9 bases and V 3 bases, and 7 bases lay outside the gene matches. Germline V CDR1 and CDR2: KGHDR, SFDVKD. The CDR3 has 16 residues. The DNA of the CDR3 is TGTGCCACCAGTGATGTAGGACTAGCGGGAGCGGTTGAGCAGTTCTTC. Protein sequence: CATSDVGLAGAVEQFF.

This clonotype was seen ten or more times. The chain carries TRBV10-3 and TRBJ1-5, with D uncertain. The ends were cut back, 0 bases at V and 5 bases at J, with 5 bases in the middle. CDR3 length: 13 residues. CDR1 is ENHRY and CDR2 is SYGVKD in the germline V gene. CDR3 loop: CAISESGDQPQHF. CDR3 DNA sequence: TGTGCCATCAGTGAGTCTGGGGATCAGCCCCAGCATTTT.

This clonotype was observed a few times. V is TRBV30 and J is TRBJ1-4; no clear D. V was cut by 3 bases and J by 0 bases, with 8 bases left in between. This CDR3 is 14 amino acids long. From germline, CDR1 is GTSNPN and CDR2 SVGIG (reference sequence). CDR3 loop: CAWRRRATNEKLFF. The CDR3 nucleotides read TGTGCCTGGAGGCGGAGGGCAACTAATGAAAAACTGTTTTTT.

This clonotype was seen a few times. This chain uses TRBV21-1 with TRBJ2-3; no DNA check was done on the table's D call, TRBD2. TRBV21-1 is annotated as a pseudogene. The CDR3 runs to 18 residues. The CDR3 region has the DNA TGTGCCAGCAGCAATGGTTCCCGCTGGGCAGGGGAGGCAGATACGCAGTATTTT. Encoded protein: CASSNGSRWAGEADTQYF.

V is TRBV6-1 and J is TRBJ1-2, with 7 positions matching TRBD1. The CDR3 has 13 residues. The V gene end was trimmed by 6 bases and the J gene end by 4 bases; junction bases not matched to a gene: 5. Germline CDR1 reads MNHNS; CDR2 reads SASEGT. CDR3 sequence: CASRTGAGYGYTF. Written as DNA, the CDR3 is TGTGCCAGCAGAACAGGGGCCGGCTATGGCTACACCTTC.